Detailed here is one T cell receptor (beta chain). This CDR3 has 17 residues. The record originates from a study of T cell responses to AZD1222 COVID-19 vaccine. Pooling was applied to second doses at about 4 or about 12 weeks. The repertoire was sequenced with immunoSEQ multiplex PCR; TCRdb's copy has only in-frame clones and lacks some. Among tens of thousands of clones listed, 92% were seen once. The sequencing used peripheral blood, collected 28 days after the second AZD1222 dose. The V call is TRBV21-1, the J call TRBJ2-7; the listed D gene, TRBD2, was not tested against the DNA. TRBV21-1 constitutes a pseudogene. This TCR was recovered from an adult who received the AZD1222 COVID-19 vaccine. The CDR3 sequence: CASSKWGSGGPYYEQYF. CDR3 DNA sequence: TGTGCCAGCAGCAAATGGGGTAGCGGGGGGCCTTACTACGAGCAGTACTTC.